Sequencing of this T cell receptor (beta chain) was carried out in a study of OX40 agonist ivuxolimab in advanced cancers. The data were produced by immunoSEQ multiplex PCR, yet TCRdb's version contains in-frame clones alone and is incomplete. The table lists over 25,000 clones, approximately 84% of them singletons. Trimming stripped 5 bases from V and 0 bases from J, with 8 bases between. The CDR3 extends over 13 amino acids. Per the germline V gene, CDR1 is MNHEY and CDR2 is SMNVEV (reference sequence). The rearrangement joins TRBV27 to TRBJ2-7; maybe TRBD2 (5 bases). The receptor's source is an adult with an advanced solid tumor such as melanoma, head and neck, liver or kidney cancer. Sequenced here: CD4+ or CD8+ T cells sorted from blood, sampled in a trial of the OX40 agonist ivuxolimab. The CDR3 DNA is TGTGCCAGCAGTCGCGGAGGCTCCTACGAGCAGTACTTC. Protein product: CASSRGGSYEQYF.